The sequence of this TCR beta chain was determined in a study of shared clonotypes between healthy human individuals. For the study at large: Used for every donor were three CD4 naive, three CD4 memory, two CD8 naive and one CD8 memory plate.

General study findings and limits: Only blood samples were collected, and tissue repertoires likely differ.

This clone was counted a single time. Antigen unknown. Genomic DNA per cell subset filled all wells of several immunoSEQ plates. Produced via immunoSEQ multiplex PCR; TCRdb's table is partial and in-frame only. The table includes over 2 million clones, about nine tenths detected once. The investigators split CD4+ cells into a CD45RA+ naive subset and a CD45RA-negative memory subset. CDR3 size: 15 residues. V dropped 4 bases and J dropped 2 bases, with 15 bases sitting between them. From germline, CDR1 is SGHAT and CDR2 FQNNGV. Material: naive CD4+ T cells from PBMCs. As to subset: CD45RA+ positively selected. The V gene is TRBV11-2, the J gene TRBJ2-7; possible D gene TRBD1, 6 bases. The receptor's source is a man between 18 and 29 years old in good health. Some clones in this sample may be carry-over from other donors' samples. For the CDR3, the DNA is TGTGCCAGCAGCTCCCCCGGGACACATACCTACGAGCAGTACTTC. This sequence encodes CASSSPGTHTYEQYF. The full variable domain, rest sourced from reference TRBV11-2 and TRBJ2-7, is EAGVAQSPRYKIIEKRQSVAFWCNPISGHATLYWYQQILGQGPKLLIQFQNNGVVDDSQLPKDRFSAERLKGVDSTLKIQPAKLEDSAVYLCASSSPGTHTYEQYFGPGTRLTVT.